What follows are 27 T cell receptor beta chains derived from one specimen sequenced in a study of PD-1 blockade in classical Hodgkin lymphoma (dated by TCRdb to the early 2020s). The library was prepared using the immunoSEQ multiplex PCR assay. TCRdb carries this immuneACCESS record with in-frame sequences only. Its versions omit some clonotypes, under half of them owing to an unresolved V gene in the studies checked, with the rest unexplained. The sample table shows tens of thousands of clones, and 90% are seen once. Of the sample, over 11% is held by the ten largest clones. The time point label here, explained by the study, means: cycle 4 day 1 (C4D1), after less than 7 weeks of nivolumab. Every trial patient had relapsed after autologous stem cell transplantation, and cohorts A, B and C differed in prior brentuximab vedotin exposure. The source was peripheral blood mononuclear cells (PBMCs), collected before the fourth cycle of nivolumab. Receptors were obtained from a human donor with classical Hodgkin lymphoma.

CDR3: CAWSPWLAGLMWTQYF. As DNA, the CDR3 is TGTGCCTGGAGCCCATGGCTAGCGGGATTGATGTGGACGCAGTATTTT. The rearrangement uses TRBV30 and TRBJ2-3; 9 bases map to TRBD2. The CDR3 is 16 amino acids. Germline-derived CDR1 and CDR2 are GTSNPN and SVGIG (reference sequence). The V gene end was trimmed by 3 bases and the J gene end by 9 bases; junction bases not matched to a gene: 16.

The V call is TRBV7-6, the J call TRBJ2-7; D is possibly TRBD1 or TRBD2 (6 bases each). Germline CDR1 reads SGHVS; CDR2 reads FNYEAQ. The CDR3 is made up of 16 amino acids. V lost 5 bases and J 5 bases, leaving 22 bases between the germline ends. The CDR3 nucleotides read TGTGCCAGCAGCATTGCCGCCGGGGGCACAGTCGACGAGCAGTACTTC. Its translation: CASSIAAGGTVDEQYF. Drawing the rest from reference TRBV7-6 and TRBJ2-7, the complete variable domain is GAGVSQSPRYKVTKRGQDVALRCDPISGHVSLYWYRQALGQGPEFLTYFNYEAQQDKSGLPNDRFSAERPEGSISTLTIQRTEQRDSAMYRCASSIAAGGTVDEQYFGPGTRLTVT.

The chain is built from TRBV7-9 and TRBJ2-1; TRBD1 matches at 12 bases. This CDR3 comprises 15 residues. Per the germline V gene, CDR1 is SEHNR and CDR2 is FQNEAQ (reference sequence). V gave up 4 bases and J gave up 5 bases; unmatched junction bases: 3. The CDR3 nucleotides read TGTGCCAGCAGCTACCGGGACAGGGGGCACAATGAGCAGTTCTTC. This encodes CASSYRDRGHNEQFF.

The chain carries TRBV27 and TRBJ1-3; D uncertain. Germline CDR1 MNHEY, CDR2 SMNVEV (reference sequence). V gave up 9 bases and J gave up 0 bases, with 12 bases separating them. The CDR3 runs to 14 residues. DNA for the CDR3: TGTGCCAGTTCTCGTTCAAGCTCTGGAAACACCATATATTTT. Encoded protein: CASSRSSSGNTIYF.

This clone was recorded only once. The chain combines TRBV5-4 with TRBJ1-1; no clear D gene. Germline V lookup: CDR1 SGHNT, CDR2 YYREEE (reference sequence). Trimming stripped 4 bases from V and 6 bases from J, with 13 bases between. This CDR3 has 13 residues. Written as DNA, the CDR3 is TGTGCCAGCAGCCGTGACCAAACCTCTGAAGCTTTCTTT. It encodes CASSRDQTSEAFF.

The chain combines TRBV19 with TRBJ1-5; 8 bases match TRBD1. The J segment lost 3 bases and the V segment lost 7 bases, leaving 11 bases of the junction unmatched. This CDR3 comprises 16 residues. The germline CDR1 and CDR2 sequences are LNHDA and SQIVND (reference sequence). Here the CDR3 reads CASTTRDRTFNQPQHF. DNA for the CDR3: TGTGCCAGTACAACGCGGGACAGGACCTTCAATCAGCCCCAGCATTTT.

This chain joins TRBV6-1 and TRBJ2-1; D possibly corresponds to TRBD1 (5 bases). V was shortened by 6 bases and J by 5 bases, with 14 bases between the two germline ends. Germline CDR1 reads MNHNS; CDR2 reads SASEGT. The CDR3 covers 14 residues. CDR3 coding DNA: TGTGCCAGCAGCCAGGGCCTCACGAACAATGAGCAGTTCTTC. Translated: CASSQGLTNNEQFF.

This chain connects TRBV28 to TRBJ1-2; a weak D match, TRBD1 (5 bases). This CDR3 is built from 15 residues. Germline CDR1 is MDHEN and CDR2 is SYDVKM. V lost 5 bases and J 4 bases, leaving 17 bases between the germline ends. The CDR3 DNA reads as TGTGCCAGCAGTCCCTGGGACGAATCGATCTATGGCTACACCTTC. Amino acids: CASSPWDESIYGYTF.

The chain is built from TRBV5-1 and TRBJ2-3; D unresolved. Germline V gene data show CDR1 as SGHRS and CDR2 as YFSETQ. There are 15 residues in the CDR3. The ends were cut back, 0 bases at V and 3 bases at J, with 11 bases in the middle. The CDR3 here is CASSLGTPRTDTQYF. The DNA of the CDR3 is TGCGCCAGCAGCTTGGGGACCCCAAGAACAGATACGCAGTATTTT.

The J gene is TRBJ2-7, the V gene TRBV6-1; D is ambiguous. In germline, CDR1 is MNHNS, CDR2 SASEGT. Deletions cut 4 bases from V and 0 bases from J, with 1 base between. This CDR3 has 11 amino acids. The CDR3, as DNA: TGTGCCAGCAGTGGCTCCTACGAGCAGTACTTC. Translated: CASSGSYEQYF.

This clone was counted a single time. The chain is built from TRBV5-1 and TRBJ2-7; 8 nucleotides match TRBD2. Germline V gene sequence: CDR1 SGHRS, CDR2 YFSETQ. V dropped 3 bases and J dropped 2; count of bases not matched to a gene: 4. The CDR3 has 14 residues. CDR3: CASSSGLGPYEQYF. As DNA, the CDR3 is TGCGCCAGCAGCTCGGGACTAGGACCCTACGAGCAGTACTTC.

The chain has TRBV5-8 and TRBJ1-5; 7 bases align to TRBD1. This CDR3 spans 16 amino acids. CDR1 is SGHTS, CDR2 YDEGEE, per germline. V was pared by 3 bases and J by 1 base, with 7 bases of the junction left unmatched. CDR3 region: CASSYLTDRSNQPQHF. CDR3 DNA sequence: TGTGCCAGCAGCTATTTGACGGACAGGAGCAATCAGCCCCAGCATTTT.

This sequence joins TRBV13 and TRBJ1-2, with a possible D match to TRBD1 (6 bases). Trimming left V 4 bases short and J 5 bases short, with 20 bases between. Germline CDR1 is PRHDT and CDR2 is FYEKMQ (reference sequence). This CDR3 has 16 residues. CDR3 nucleotide sequence: TGTGCCAGCAGCTACATGGACAGACTACCGGAGTATGGCTACACCTTC. Translated: CASSYMDRLPEYGYTF.

V gene TRBV6-6 combines with J gene TRBJ2-7; 7 nucleotides match TRBD2. From germline, CDR1 is MNHNY and CDR2 SVGAGI (reference sequence). The V and J ends lost 7 bases and 2 bases, in that order; junction bases with no gene match: 5. The length of the CDR3 is 13 residues. The CDR3 loop reads CASTSGETYEQYF. CDR3 bases: TGTGCCAGCACCAGCGGGGAGACCTACGAGCAGTACTTC.

The rearrangement uses TRBV7-6 and TRBJ1-1, with 7 bases matching TRBD1. The V gene's germline CDR1 is SGHVS and CDR2 FNYEAQ. Losses at the gene ends were 5 bases for V and 7 bases for J; bases not matched to a gene: 13. The CDR3 sequence is 15 residues long. The CDR3 protein is CASSLAGRGSVEAFF. The CDR3 region has the DNA TGTGCCAGCAGCCTTGCTGGCAGGGGGTCAGTTGAAGCTTTCTTT.

The chain couples TRBV10-3 to TRBJ2-5, with unresolved D. Germline loops: CDR1 ENHRY, CDR2 SYGVKD. The V gene lost 7 bases and the J gene lost 2 bases, with 5 bases spanning the gap. The CDR3 is 11 residues long. CDR3 in amino acids: CAIKGQETQYF. In DNA form, the CDR3 reads TGTGCCATCAAGGGTCAAGAGACCCAGTACTTC.

The chain links TRBV29-1 to TRBJ2-7, with no clear D. CDR3 length: 11 amino acids. Trimming removed 5 bases at V and 2 bases at J, with 7 bases between. Germline V gene lookup returns CDR1 SQVTM and CDR2 ANQGSEA. CDR3 region: CSVLTTYEQYF. DNA of the CDR3: TGCAGCGTTCTAACGACCTACGAGCAGTACTTC.

With respect to this clone: Distinct nucleotide sequences in the sample also encode this CDR3. The chain combines TRBV5-1 with TRBJ1-1; no firm D call. Germline CDR1 and CDR2: SGHRS and YFSETQ. The CDR3 contains 14 residues. V lost 0 bases and J 2 bases, leaving 8 bases between the germline ends. The CDR3 DNA is TGCGCCAGCAGCTTGGTGGCAGGAAACACTGAAGCTTTCTTT. Protein: CASSLVAGNTEAFF.

This clone has a handful of counts. This chain joins TRBV29-1 and TRBJ1-1; TRBD1 is a possible D gene (6 bases). V was shortened by 8 bases and J by 1 base, with 14 bases between the two germline ends. Germline V gives CDR1 SQVTM, CDR2 ANQGSEA. The CDR3 covers 13 residues. The CDR3 region is CSFSGTRNTEAFF. The CDR3 nucleotides are TGCAGCTTCTCCGGGACAAGGAACACTGAAGCTTTCTTT.

This clone was seen just once. The CDR3 region has the DNA TGTGCCTGGGGGACTAGCGGGAGGGTAGATACGCAGTATTTT. Its protein is CAWGTSGRVDTQYF. The genes are TRBV30 and TRBJ2-3; 16 positions match TRBD2. The germline V gene encodes CDR1 GTSNPN and CDR2 SVGIG (reference sequence). CDR3 length: 14 amino acids. V was pared by 5 bases and J by 5 bases, with 1 base of the junction left unmatched.

V and J are TRBV5-6 and TRBJ2-3; D is unresolved. CDR1 and CDR2 (germline): SGHDT, YYEEEE. V was cut by 1 base and J by 0 bases, with 0 bases left in between. This CDR3 spans 12 amino acids. The CDR3 DNA is TGTGCCAGCAGCTTGAGCACAGATACGCAGTATTTT. Protein sequence: CASSLSTDTQYF.

The rearrangement uses TRBV10-3 and TRBJ1-1; D call uncertain. Deletions cut 4 bases from V and 3 bases from J, with 12 bases between. The CDR3 has 14 residues. Germline CDR1 ENHRY, CDR2 SYGVKD. The CDR3 DNA reads as TGTGCCATCAGTGGTGGAGGGAGGGACACTGAAGCTTTCTTT. The encoded protein is CAISGGGRDTEAFF.

The chain has TRBV10-3 and TRBJ1-1, with 7 bases lining up with TRBD1. The V gene end was trimmed by 11 bases and the J gene end by 0 bases; junction bases not matched to a gene: 6. The germline CDR1 and CDR2 sequences are ENHRY and SYGVKD. The CDR3 spans 13 residues. The CDR3 coding sequence is TGTGCCCTACGGGGACAGTTGAACACTGAAGCTTTCTTT. It yields the protein CALRGQLNTEAFF.

V usage is TRBV19 and J usage is TRBJ2-5; possibly TRBD1 for D (5 bases). In germline, CDR1 is LNHDA, CDR2 SQIVND (reference sequence). This CDR3 is built from 13 residues. The V end lost 3 bases, the J end lost 1 base, and 6 bases lay between the germline ends. DNA for the CDR3: TGTGCCAGTAGTATGCAGGGCCAAGAGACCCAGTACTTC. Translating it yields CASSMQGQETQYF.

About this clone: Without the conserved terminal phenylalanine or tryptophan, this CDR3 likely stems from a read error. No DNA is shown, since the ends of the CDR3 on it are uncertain; the CDR3 is the one TCRdb lists. The rearrangement joins TRBV21-1 to TRBJ1-3. TRBV21-1 is a recognized pseudogene. Both ends counted, the CDR3 spans 19 residues. The CDR3 sequence: CASSKFIEWGSGVRSALRS.

The CDR3 region is CASSTTGGYSNQPQHF. The CDR3 DNA reads TGTGCCAGCAGTACTACAGGTGGATATAGCAATCAGCCCCAGCATTTT. The genes are TRBV6-6 and TRBJ1-5; tentatively, D is TRBD1 (5 bases). CDR1 and CDR2 (germline): MNHNY, SVGAGI (reference sequence). Trimming took 5 bases from V and 0 from J, leaving 14 bases between them. The length of the CDR3 is 16 residues.

This clone was observed once. In DNA, the CDR3 is TGCGCCAGCAGCTTGGAGGATCGGGAAAAGCAGTACTTC. Encoded protein: CASSLEDREKQYF. The chain is built from TRBV5-1 and TRBJ2-7, with a tentative D call TRBD2 (5 bases). The CDR3 length is 13 residues. CDR1 and CDR2 (germline): SGHRS, YFSETQ. Trimming removed 0 bases at V and 8 bases at J, with 12 bases between.